The entry below gives a single TCR beta chain sequence along with its context. Produced via immunoSEQ multiplex PCR; TCRdb's table is partial and in-frame only. The table has tens of thousands of clones, around 93% seen once. With 1 base removed from V and 11 bases from J, the gap between germline ends came to 15 bases. The CDR3 is made up of 13 amino acids. CDR1 SGHVS and CDR2 FQNEAQ come from the germline V gene. The sample is drawn from a study of T cells after posttransplantation cyclophosphamide. Specimen: PBMCs. The receptor comes from a woman aged 25 to 45 in good health and a related stem cell transplant donor. This chain uses TRBV7-8 with TRBJ2-7; weak D call: TRBD2 (7 bases). CDR3 DNA sequence: TGTGCCAGCAGCTTAGAGGGGGGGCCTGGGGAGTACTTC. Translation: CASSLEGGPGEYF.